Following are 24 T cell receptor beta chains from one sample sequenced in a study of T cell responses to AZD1222 COVID-19 vaccine. Method: immunoSEQ multiplex PCR; TCRdb's copy keeps in-frame clones and lacks some. The table has about 86,000 clones, approximately 89% seen once. The source was peripheral blood, collected on day 0 of AZD1222 vaccination. All receptors derive from an adult in good health.

This sequence joins TRBV18 and TRBJ2-2; no clear D gene. Germline CDR1 KGHSH, CDR2 LQKENI. Trimming removed 0 bases at V and 0 bases at J, with 5 bases between. CDR3 size: 15 residues. This chain's CDR3 is CASSPPTSNTGELFF. The CDR3 DNA follows: TGTGCCAGCTCACCACCTACATCGAACACCGGGGAGCTGTTTTTT.

This chain links TRBV3-1 (or the pseudogene TRBV3-2) with TRBJ1-2; 7 positions match TRBD1. J lost 8 bases, V lost 3 bases, and 9 bases had no gene match. CDR1 and CDR2 (germline): LGHDT, YNNKEL (reference sequence). The CDR3 is 14 amino acids. CDR3 residues: CASSHTTGQRGYTF. CDR3 bases: TGTGCCAGCAGCCACACCACGGGACAGCGCGGCTACACCTTC.

Only a few counts were recorded for this clone. The chain recombines TRBV7-9 with TRBJ2-7; TRBD1 aligns across 8 bases. CDR1 and CDR2 from the germline V gene are SEHNR and FQNEAQ (reference sequence). The CDR3 is made up of 14 amino acids. After removal of 6 bases from V and 4 bases from J, the junction contained 8 bases not matched to a gene. The CDR3 DNA reads as TGTGCCAGCAGGCCCCAGGGGGCCGTGTACGAGCAGTACTTC. It specifies CASRPQGAVYEQYF.

This chain links TRBV5-1 with TRBJ1-6; 8 bases line up with TRBD1. The CDR3 loop spans 15 amino acids. Germline loops: CDR1 SGHRS, CDR2 YFSETQ. After removal of 0 bases from V and 4 bases from J, the junction contained 0 bases not matched to a gene. The CDR3 loop reads CASSLDRGYNSPLHF. In DNA form, the CDR3 reads TGCGCCAGCAGCTTGGACAGGGGGTATAATTCACCCCTCCACTTT.

The chain links TRBV30 to TRBJ2-1, with 10 bases that match TRBD1. Trimming took 4 bases from V and 5 from J; bases not matched to a gene: 14. This CDR3 has 17 residues. Germline CDR1 reads GTSNPN; CDR2 reads SVGIG (reference sequence). The CDR3 loop is CAWNNTAGTGVDNEQFF. The DNA of the CDR3 is TGTGCCTGGAATAACACGGCCGGGACAGGGGTGGACAATGAGCAGTTCTTC.

CDR3 sequence (DNA): TGTGCCTGGAGTGTACCTGGGTTCCGGGTCGTTGATGAAAAACTGTTTTTT. Its translation: CAWSVPGFRVVDEKLFF. V gene TRBV30 combines with J gene TRBJ1-4; unclear D gene. The CDR3 has 17 amino acids. V shed 0 bases and J shed 6 bases, with 20 bases lying between them. CDR1 is GTSNPN and CDR2 is SVGIG in the germline V gene (reference sequence).

The gene calls are TRBV11-2 and TRBJ2-3; 11 bases match TRBD1. The CDR3 contains 16 residues. Trimming at V came to 4 bases and at J to 2 bases, leaving 5 bases not matched to a gene. Looked up from germline, CDR1 is SGHAT and CDR2 is FQNNGV. CDR3 sequence reads: CASSSRTGGNTDTQYF. Written as DNA, the CDR3 is TGTGCCAGCAGCTCCAGGACAGGGGGCAACACAGATACGCAGTATTTT. Using reference TRBV11-2 and TRBJ2-3 for the parts outside the CDR3, the full variable domain is EAGVAQSPRYKIIEKRQSVAFWCNPISGHATLYWYQQILGQGPKLLIQFQNNGVVDDSQLPKDRFSAERLKGVDSTLKIQPAKLEDSAVYLCASSSRTGGNTDTQYFGPGTRLTVL.

With respect to this clone: Different DNA sequences within this sample yield the same CDR3. The chain recombines TRBV19 with TRBJ1-5, with D perhaps TRBD1 (5 bases). CDR1 is LNHDA, CDR2 SQIVND, per germline (reference sequence). The CDR3 spans 14 residues. V was trimmed by 2 bases and J by 3 bases, leaving 8 bases between them. Here the CDR3 DNA reads TGTGCCAGTAGTATATTGGGGGTCAATCAGCCCCAGCATTTT. This codes for CASSILGVNQPQHF. Drawing the rest from reference TRBV19 and TRBJ1-5, the complete variable domain is DGGITQSPKYLFRKEGQNVTLSCEQNLNHDAMYWYRQDPGQGLRLIYYSQIVNDFQKGDIAEGYSVSREKKESFPLTVTSAQKNPTAFYLCASSILGVNQPQHFGDGTRLSIL.

This rearrangement joins TRBV6-5 to TRBJ2-7; no reliable D call. This CDR3 region has 14 residues. V was clipped by 9 bases and J by 1 base, with 16 bases between them. Germline CDR1 is MNHEY and CDR2 is SVGAGI. CDR3 DNA sequence: TGTGCCAGGGTGGGGTGTGCCCTATCCTACGAGCAGTACTTC. It codes for CARVGCALSYEQYF.

DNA for the CDR3: TGTGCCAGTAGACAGGGGCCGAACACTGAAGCTTTCTTT. Translating gives CASRQGPNTEAFF. The chain combines TRBV6-5 with TRBJ1-1, with 8 bases aligning to TRBD1. Germline values: CDR1 MNHEY, CDR2 SVGAGI. V trimming: 9 bases; J trimming: 1 base; junction bases outside the gene matches: 4. This CDR3 spans 13 amino acids.

The chain carries TRBV28 and TRBJ1-2; 7 positions match TRBD1. CDR3 length: 13 amino acids. V dropped 6 bases and J dropped 4; count of bases not matched to a gene: 5. The germline gives CDR1 MDHEN, CDR2 SYDVKM. The CDR3 region is CASSQGQFYGYTF. The CDR3 DNA follows: TGTGCCAGCAGCCAGGGACAGTTCTATGGCTACACCTTC.

V and J are TRBV19 and TRBJ1-2; 7 bases agree with TRBD1. The CDR3 length is 15 residues. The junction had 9 bases not matched to a gene; V was cut back by 7 bases and J by 1 base. Looked up from germline, CDR1 is LNHDA and CDR2 is SQIVND (reference sequence). CDR3: CASTVTGTDNYGYTF. Here the CDR3 DNA reads TGTGCCAGTACCGTGACCGGGACAGATAACTATGGCTACACCTTC.

The chain carries TRBV7-7 and TRBJ2-7; D may be TRBD1 or TRBD2 (5 bases each). Germline assignment: CDR1 SSHAT and CDR2 FNYEAQ (reference sequence). CDR3 length: 14 residues. V lost 5 bases, J lost 6 bases, and 17 bases lay in between. In DNA, the CDR3 is TGTGCCAGCAGCCCAACGGTGGGGGTTGGCGAGCAGTACTTC. Protein: CASSPTVGVGEQYF.

The gene calls are TRBV6-5 and TRBJ1-6; D gene uncertain. V lost 0 bases and J lost 6, with 6 bases in between. Germline V gene lookup returns CDR1 MNHEY and CDR2 SVGAGI. The CDR3 covers 14 residues. The DNA for the CDR3 is TGTGCCAGCAGTTACTCCCGGCGTAATTCACCCCTCCACTTT. Its protein is CASSYSRRNSPLHF.

The sample holds one count of this clone. CDR3 loop: CATSGFSGNTIYF. The CDR3 nucleotides are TGTGCCACCAGCGGGTTCTCTGGAAACACCATATATTTT. The chain employs TRBV10-3 and TRBJ1-3; unclear D gene. V lost 10 bases, J lost 0 bases, and 10 bases lay in between. CDR3 length equals 13 residues. From germline, CDR1 is ENHRY and CDR2 SYGVKD.

This clone was found a few times. The CDR3 DNA is TGTGCCTGGAGTGTACCGGGGGTCACCTCTGGAAACACCATATATTTT. It specifies CAWSVPGVTSGNTIYF. The J gene is TRBJ1-3, the V gene TRBV30; D may be TRBD1 (5 bases). Germline CDR1 is GTSNPN and CDR2 is SVGIG (reference sequence). The germline V and J ends were trimmed by 0 bases and 0 bases, with 12 bases remaining between them. The CDR3 has 16 residues.

The CDR3 DNA sequence: TGTGCCAGCAGCTTAGATGGGGTGCTGAACACTGAAGCTTTCTTT. Encoded protein: CASSLDGVLNTEAFF. The V and J genes are TRBV7-2 and TRBJ1-1, with D unresolved. V lost 1 base and J 0 bases, leaving 9 bases between the germline ends. This CDR3 region has 15 residues. CDR1 is SGHTA, CDR2 FQGNSA, per germline.

The CDR3 loop reads CASSYFGALGEQFF. CDR3 DNA sequence: TGTGCCAGCAGTTACTTCGGGGCACTGGGTGAGCAGTTCTTC. The rearrangement uses TRBV6-5 and TRBJ2-1; D may match TRBD1 or TRBD2 (5 bases each). The length of the CDR3 is 14 residues. Trimming took off 1 base at V and 9 bases at J, with 13 bases between the two ends. The germline gives CDR1 MNHEY, CDR2 SVGAGI.

The J gene is TRBJ2-3, the V gene TRBV5-4; D is perhaps TRBD2 (6 bases). The V end lost 0 bases, the J end lost 1 base, and 9 bases lay between the germline ends. The CDR3 is 15 residues long. Germline CDR1 reads SGHNT; CDR2 reads YYREEE (reference sequence). For the CDR3, the DNA is TGTGCCAGCAGCTTGGACGGCGGGGGCACAGATACGCAGTATTTT. Translation: CASSLDGGGTDTQYF.

This sequence joins TRBV15 and TRBJ2-7, with D possibly being TRBD1 or TRBD2 (7 bases each). The V end was cut by 0 bases, the J end by 3 bases, with 15 bases between. CDR1 and CDR2 from the germline V gene are LNHNV and YYDKDF (reference sequence). The CDR3 totals 16 residues. The CDR3 sequence is CATSRDRGGGGYEQYF. DNA of the CDR3: TGTGCCACCAGCAGAGATAGGGGAGGGGGCGGCTACGAGCAGTACTTC.

The V and J genes are TRBV2 and TRBJ2-7; D is undetermined. V shed 6 bases and J shed 3 bases, with 6 bases lying between them. This CDR3 is built from 11 residues. The germline V gene has CDR1 SNHLY and CDR2 FYNNEI. The CDR3 DNA reads as TGTGCCAGCAGGGCCTTCTACGAGCAGTACTTC. It codes for CASRAFYEQYF.

The chain uses TRBV5-1 and TRBJ1-2; D may be TRBD1 (6 bases). Between the trimmed V and J ends, which lost 3 bases and 4 bases, there was a span of 19 bases. This CDR3 is 16 amino acids long. Germline CDR1 is SGHRS and CDR2 is YFSETQ. CDR3 in DNA: TGCGCCAGCAGCTCAAGTGCCCGGACAGCCTCCTATGGCTACACCTTC. Its translation: CASSSSARTASYGYTF. Based on the CDR3 plus reference TRBV5-1 and TRBJ1-2, the full variable domain is KAGVTQTPRYLIKTRGQQVTLSCSPISGHRSVSWYQQTPGQGLQFLFEYFSETQRNKGNFPGRFSGRQFSNSRSEMNVSTLELGDSALYLCASSSSARTASYGYTFGSGTRLTVV.

The rearrangement joins TRBV19 to TRBJ2-7; 8 bases fit TRBD1. J gave up 7 bases and V 5 bases, and 7 bases lay outside the gene matches. The CDR3 has 13 residues. Germline CDR1 LNHDA, CDR2 SQIVND (reference sequence). CDR3 sequence: CASSPQGAEEQYF. The DNA for the CDR3 is TGTGCCAGTAGTCCCCAGGGGGCGGAGGAGCAGTACTTC.

The rearrangement links TRBV29-1 to TRBJ1-1; unclear D gene. CDR3 length equals 12 residues. In germline, CDR1 is SQVTM, CDR2 ANQGSEA. Trimming cost V 0 bases and J 4 bases, with 6 bases left between them. The CDR3 sequence is CSVEELVTEAFF. The CDR3 region has the DNA TGCAGCGTTGAAGAATTGGTCACTGAAGCTTTCTTT.